This T cell receptor beta chain was identified in a study of blood T cells in healthy people across ages. Background on the study: In model experiments, template switching was able to capture about one barcoded beta molecule for every two T cells that were present. General study results and limits: Observed TCR beta diversity per million T cells went down as age went up. This fall followed a roughly linear course with age. The study found more naive CD4+ cells and higher diversity in long-lived than aged donors.

Comment on this clonotype: Its antigen is unidentified.

Sample-barcoded 5' priming and a J-beta primer mix drove a second PCR of roughly 7 to 11 cycles. TCRdb passed the 5' RACE reads through MiXCR, listing each CDR3 protein once. This sample yields about 970,000 distinct CDR3 sequences, of which roughly half are seen a single time; 20% to 25% belongs to the top ten. All donors came from Russia, were Caucasian and healthy, and spanned ages 6 to 90. This sequence originates from a woman aged 60-75 years in good health. The sequenced material came from blood.

The CDR3 nucleotides are TGCGCCAGCAGCTTGGCCACAGGGAAGTACGAGCAGTACTTC. Translated: CASSLATGKYEQYF. The V and J genes are TRBV5-1 and TRBJ2-7; D is possibly TRBD1 (6 bases). Trimming pared 0 bases from V and 4 bases from J, leaving 11 bases between. The CDR3 has 14 residues. Per germline, CDR1 SGHRS and CDR2 YFSETQ. The whole variable domain, filled in from reference TRBV5-1 and TRBJ2-7, reads KAGVTQTPRYLIKTRGQQVTLSCSPISGHRSVSWYQQTPGQGLQFLFEYFSETQRNKGNFPGRFSGRQFSNSRSEMNVSTLELGDSALYLCASSLATGKYEQYFGPGTRLTVT.